Sequencing of this T cell receptor beta chain was carried out in a study of Graves' ophthalmopathy and Graves' hyperthyroidism. Study-wide findings and caveats: Blood repertoires reportedly contained most expanded thyroid clonotypes above 0.001 frequency.

RNA transcripts were the source from which TCR beta CDR3 regions were amplified. HTBI primers were used in a first-round RT-PCR, which preceded a second-round multiplex PCR. One entry per CDR3 protein results from TCRdb running MiXCR on the multiplex PCR reads. The table lists 400,000 to 500,000 distinct CDR3 sequences, 20% to 25% of them singletons. This clonotype was recorded at least ten times. The antigen is undetermined. The receptor's source is a woman aged 18-29 years with stable Graves' hyperthyroidism. Source material: peripheral blood.

The CDR3 region is CASSPRAGERYEQYF. The CDR3 coding sequence is TGTGCCAGCAGCCCCCGGGCAGGGGAAAGGTACGAGCAGTACTTC. The chain has TRBV12-3 or TRBV12-4 and TRBJ2-7; weak D call: TRBD1 (6 bases). The CDR3 has 15 amino acids. V was shortened by 6 bases and J by 4 bases, with 19 bases between the two germline ends.